The clone carrying this TCR beta chain has just one count. This specimen comes from a study of T cell changes during pregnancy in multiple sclerosis. The protocol was immunoSEQ multiplex PCR, while the TCRdb copy is restricted to in-frame clones and leaves out a portion. The table records 75,000 to 95,000 clones, approximately 89% of them present only once. Germline CDR1 MNHEY, CDR2 SMNVEV (reference sequence). The CDR3 runs 12 residues. V dropped 3 bases and J dropped 5 bases, with 7 bases sitting between them. Sample: peripheral blood, taken before pregnancy. This receptor was obtained from a female donor with multiple sclerosis, enrolled in a pregnancy study. The chain carries TRBV27 and TRBJ1-2; the D gene is possibly TRBD1 (6 bases). The CDR3 spells CASSFRGYGYTF. In DNA, the CDR3 is TGTGCCAGCAGTTTCAGGGGATATGGCTACACCTTC.